Shown below are 6 T cell receptor beta chains from a single sample sequenced in a study of vaccination effects on CD4 cells after COVID-19. Culture proceeded for roughly ten days, and CD4+ T cells were then isolated. The protocol was immunoSEQ multiplex PCR, while the TCRdb copy is restricted to in-frame clones and leaves out a portion. The table includes under 40,000 clones, 82% detected once. These TCRs are of unknown antigen specificity. Sequences were derived from CD4+ T cells from PBMCs cultured without peptide, sampled before COVID-19 vaccination. These receptors all come from a human donor who received a COVID-19 vaccine.

This chain links TRBV6-5 with TRBJ2-1; tentatively, D is TRBD1 or TRBD2 (5 bases each). V was clipped by 3 bases and J by 8 bases, with 17 bases between them. The length of the CDR3 is 15 residues. Germline loops: CDR1 MNHEY, CDR2 SVGAGI. The chain's CDR3 is CASSYEGQGWDEQFF. CDR3 DNA: TGTGCCAGCAGTTATGAGGGTCAGGGATGGGATGAGCAGTTCTTC.

The chain is built from TRBV7-8 and TRBJ1-1; a possible D gene is TRBD1 (6 bases). Trimming shortened V by 5 bases and J by 11 bases, and 15 bases separated the two germline ends. The CDR3 length is 12 residues. CDR1 and CDR2 (germline): SGHVS, FQNEAQ. CDR3 sequence: CASSPQGQGAFF. For the CDR3, the DNA is TGTGCCAGCAGCCCTCAGGGGCAGGGGGCTTTCTTT. The full variable domain, its missing parts supplied by reference TRBV7-8 and TRBJ1-1, is GAGVSQSPRYKVAKRGQDVALRCDPISGHVSLFWYQQALGQGPEFLTYFQNEAQLDKSGLPSDRFFAERPEGSVSTLKIQRTQQEDSAVYLCASSPQGQGAFFGQGTRLTVV.

The chain recombines TRBV24-1 with TRBJ2-3; TRBD2 matches 12 bases. The germline gives CDR1 KGHDR, CDR2 SFDVKD. CDR3 length equals 17 residues. Trimming took 5 bases from V and 3 from J; bases not matched to a gene: 8. CDR3 sequence reads: CATSAHRTSGATDTQYF. The CDR3 region has the DNA TGTGCCACCAGTGCCCATCGGACTAGCGGGGCGACAGATACGCAGTATTTT.

CDR3 amino acids: CASSIEPRWETQYF. CDR3 in DNA: TGTGCCAGTAGTATCGAGCCTCGATGGGAGACCCAGTACTTC. The chain couples TRBV19 to TRBJ2-5; D gene ambiguous. CDR1 and CDR2 (germline): LNHDA, SQIVND (reference sequence). Between the trimmed V and J ends, which lost 3 bases and 5 bases, there was a span of 13 bases. The CDR3 length is 14 residues.

The chain links TRBV6-4 to TRBJ2-7; 14 bases line up with TRBD2. Trimming at V came to 3 bases and at J to 4 bases, leaving 8 bases not matched to a gene. This CDR3 comprises 17 residues. Germline V gene data show CDR1 as MRHNA and CDR2 as SNTAGT. CDR3 bases: TGTGCCAGCAGTGATACCCGGACTAGCGGGGGGATGTACGAGCAGTACGTC. Its translation: CASSDTRTSGGMYEQYV.

The rearrangement links TRBV6-6 to TRBJ1-1; 7 nucleotides align to TRBD1. Trimming at V came to 0 bases and at J to 3 bases, leaving 4 bases not matched to a gene. CDR1 is MNHNY, CDR2 SVGAGI, per germline (reference sequence). There are 15 residues in the CDR3. CDR3 region: CASSYSEGADTEAFF. CDR3 DNA sequence: TGTGCCAGCAGTTACTCTGAGGGGGCGGACACTGAAGCTTTCTTT.